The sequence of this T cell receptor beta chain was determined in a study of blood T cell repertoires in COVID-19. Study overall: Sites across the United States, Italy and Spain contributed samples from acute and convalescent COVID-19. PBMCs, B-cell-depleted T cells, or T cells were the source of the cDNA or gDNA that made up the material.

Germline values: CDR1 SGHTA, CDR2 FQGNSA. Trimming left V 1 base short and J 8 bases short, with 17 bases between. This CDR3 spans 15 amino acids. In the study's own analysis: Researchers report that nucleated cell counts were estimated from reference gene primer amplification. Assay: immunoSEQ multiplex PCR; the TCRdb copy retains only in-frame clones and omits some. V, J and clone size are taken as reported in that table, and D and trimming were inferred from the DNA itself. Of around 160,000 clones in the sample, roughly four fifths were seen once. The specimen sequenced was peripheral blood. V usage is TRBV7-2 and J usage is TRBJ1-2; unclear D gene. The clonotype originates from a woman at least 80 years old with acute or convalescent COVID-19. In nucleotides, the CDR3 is TGTGCCAGCAGCTTAGAGGTCGGGGATAGAGGGGGCTACACCTTC. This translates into CASSLEVGDRGGYTF.